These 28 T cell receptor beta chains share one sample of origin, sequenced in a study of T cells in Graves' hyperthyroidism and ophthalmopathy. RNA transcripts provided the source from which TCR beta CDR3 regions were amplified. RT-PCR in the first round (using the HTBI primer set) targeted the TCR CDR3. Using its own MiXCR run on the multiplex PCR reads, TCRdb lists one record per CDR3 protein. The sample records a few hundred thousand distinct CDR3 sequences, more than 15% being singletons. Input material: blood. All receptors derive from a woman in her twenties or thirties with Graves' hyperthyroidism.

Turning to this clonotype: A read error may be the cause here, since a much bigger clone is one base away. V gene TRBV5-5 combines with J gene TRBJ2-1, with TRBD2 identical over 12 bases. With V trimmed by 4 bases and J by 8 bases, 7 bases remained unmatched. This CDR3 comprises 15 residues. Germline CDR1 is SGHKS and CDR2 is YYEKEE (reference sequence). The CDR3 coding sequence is TGTGCCAGCAGCGCCACTAGCGGGGGGCCCGATGAGCAGTTCTTC. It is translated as CASSATSGGPDEQFF.

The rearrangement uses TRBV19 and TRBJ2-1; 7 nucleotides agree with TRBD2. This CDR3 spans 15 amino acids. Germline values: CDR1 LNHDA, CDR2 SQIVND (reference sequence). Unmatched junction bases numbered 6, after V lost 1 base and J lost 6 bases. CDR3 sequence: CASSIVAGEGNEQFF. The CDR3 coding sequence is TGTGCCAGTAGTATAGTGGCGGGAGAGGGCAATGAGCAGTTCTTC. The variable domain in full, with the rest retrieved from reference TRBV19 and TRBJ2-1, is DGGITQSPKYLFRKEGQNVTLSCEQNLNHDAMYWYRQDPGQGLRLIYYSQIVNDFQKGDIAEGYSVSREKKESFPLTVTSAQKNPTAFYLCASSIVAGEGNEQFFGPGTRLTVL.

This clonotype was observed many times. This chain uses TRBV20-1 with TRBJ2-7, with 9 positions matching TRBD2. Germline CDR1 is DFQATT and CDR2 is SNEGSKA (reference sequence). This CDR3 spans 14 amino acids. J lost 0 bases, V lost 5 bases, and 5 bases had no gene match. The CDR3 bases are TGCAGTGCTGGATCTAGCGGGGTCTCCTACGAGCAGTACTTC. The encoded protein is CSAGSSGVSYEQYF.

CDR3 sequence: CASSPQGARYEQYF. For the CDR3, the DNA is TGTGCCAGCTCACCACAGGGGGCGAGGTACGAGCAGTACTTC. The chain couples TRBV18 to TRBJ2-7; 7 nucleotides agree with TRBD1. CDR1 and CDR2 (germline): KGHSH, LQKENI. This CDR3 region has 14 residues. The junction had 4 bases not matched to a gene; V was cut back by 1 base and J by 4 bases.

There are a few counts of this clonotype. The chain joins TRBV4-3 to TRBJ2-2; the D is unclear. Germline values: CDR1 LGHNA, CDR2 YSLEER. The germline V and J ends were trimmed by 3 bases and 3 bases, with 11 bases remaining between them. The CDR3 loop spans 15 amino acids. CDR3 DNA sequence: TGCGCCAGCAGCCACCGTGACGGGCACACCGGGGAGCTGTTTTTT. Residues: CASSHRDGHTGELFF.

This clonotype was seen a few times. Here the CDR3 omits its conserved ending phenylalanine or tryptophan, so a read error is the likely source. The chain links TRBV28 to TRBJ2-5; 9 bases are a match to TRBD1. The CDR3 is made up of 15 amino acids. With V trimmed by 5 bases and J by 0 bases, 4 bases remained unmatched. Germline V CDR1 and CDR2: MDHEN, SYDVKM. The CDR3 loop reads CASSPGTGNQETQYL. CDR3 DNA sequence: TGTGCCAGCAGTCCGGGGACAGGGAACCAAGAGACCCAGTACCTC.

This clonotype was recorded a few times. CDR3 region: CAISEQSSGNTIYF. The CDR3 DNA reads TGTGCCATCAGTGAGCAGAGCTCTGGAAACACCATATATTTT. The V gene is TRBV10-3, the J gene TRBJ1-3, with D unresolved. Deletions cut 2 bases from V and 0 bases from J, with 5 bases between. The CDR3 has 14 residues. Germline CDR1 ENHRY, CDR2 SYGVKD.

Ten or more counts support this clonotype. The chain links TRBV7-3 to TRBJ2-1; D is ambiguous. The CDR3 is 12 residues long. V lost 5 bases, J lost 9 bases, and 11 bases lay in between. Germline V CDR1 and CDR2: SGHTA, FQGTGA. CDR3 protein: CASSPDLGEQFF. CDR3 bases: TGTGCCAGCAGCCCAGACTTGGGTGAGCAGTTCTTC. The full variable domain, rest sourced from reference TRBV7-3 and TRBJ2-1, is GAGVSQTPSNKVTEKGKYVELRCDPISGHTALYWYRQSLGQGPEFLIYFQGTGAADDSGLPNDRFFAVRPEGSVSTLKIQRTERGDSAVYLCASSPDLGEQFFGPGTRLTVL.

The CDR3 region is CASRGVGGPDNEQFF. The CDR3 DNA reads as TGCGCCAGCAGAGGTGTGGGAGGGCCGGACAATGAGCAGTTCTTC. This chain connects TRBV10-2 to TRBJ2-1; TRBD2 matches 7 bases. The germline V gene encodes CDR1 WSHSY and CDR2 SAAADI. The CDR3 runs to 15 residues. The junction had 10 bases not matched to a gene; V was cut back by 6 bases and J by 5 bases.

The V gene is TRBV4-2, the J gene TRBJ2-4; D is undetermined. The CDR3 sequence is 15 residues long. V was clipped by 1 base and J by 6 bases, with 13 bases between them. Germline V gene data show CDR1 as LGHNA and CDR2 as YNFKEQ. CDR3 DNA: TGTGCCAGCAGCCAAGGGACCAACAGCTTAAACATTCAGTACTTC. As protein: CASSQGTNSLNIQYF.

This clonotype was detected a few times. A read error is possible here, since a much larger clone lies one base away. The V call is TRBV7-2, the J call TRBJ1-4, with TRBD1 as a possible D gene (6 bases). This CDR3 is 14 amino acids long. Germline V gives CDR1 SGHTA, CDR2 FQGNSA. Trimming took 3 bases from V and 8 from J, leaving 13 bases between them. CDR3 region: CASSFGAGDEKLFF. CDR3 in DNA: TGTGCCAGCAGCTTTGGGGCAGGGGACGAAAAACTGTTTTTT. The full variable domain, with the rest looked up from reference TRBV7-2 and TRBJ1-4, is GAGVSQSPSNKVTEKGKDVELRCDPISGHTALYWYRQSLGQGLEFLIYFQGNSAPDKSGLPSDRFSAERTGGSVSTLTIQRTQQEDSAVYLCASSFGAGDEKLFFGSGTQLSVL.

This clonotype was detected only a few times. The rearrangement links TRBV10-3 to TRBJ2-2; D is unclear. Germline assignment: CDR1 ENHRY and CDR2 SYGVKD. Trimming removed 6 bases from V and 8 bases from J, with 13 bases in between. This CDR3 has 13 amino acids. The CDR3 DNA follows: TGTGCCATCAGGAGAGGTGGCACTGGGGAGCTGTTTTTT. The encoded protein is CAIRRGGTGELFF.

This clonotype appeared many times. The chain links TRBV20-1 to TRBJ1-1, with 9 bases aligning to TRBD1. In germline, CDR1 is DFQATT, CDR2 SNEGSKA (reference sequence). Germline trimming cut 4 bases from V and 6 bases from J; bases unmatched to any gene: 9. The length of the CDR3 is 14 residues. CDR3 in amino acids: CSAMDRGRLAEAFF. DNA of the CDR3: TGCAGTGCTATGGACAGGGGAAGGTTGGCTGAAGCTTTCTTT.

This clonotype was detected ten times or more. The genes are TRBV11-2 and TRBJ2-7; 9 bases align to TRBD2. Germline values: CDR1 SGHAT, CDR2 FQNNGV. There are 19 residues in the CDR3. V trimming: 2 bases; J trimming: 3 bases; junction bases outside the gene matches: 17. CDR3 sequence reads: CASSLLFGRAVAGVYEQYF. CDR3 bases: TGTGCCAGCAGCTTACTTTTCGGCAGGGCGGTAGCGGGAGTCTACGAGCAGTACTTC.

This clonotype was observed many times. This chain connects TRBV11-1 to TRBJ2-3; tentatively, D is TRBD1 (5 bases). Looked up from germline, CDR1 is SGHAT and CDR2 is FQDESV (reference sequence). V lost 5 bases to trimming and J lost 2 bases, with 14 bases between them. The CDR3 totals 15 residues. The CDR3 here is CASSPGPDITDTQYF. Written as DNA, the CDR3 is TGTGCCAGCAGCCCCGGCCCGGACATCACAGATACGCAGTATTTT.

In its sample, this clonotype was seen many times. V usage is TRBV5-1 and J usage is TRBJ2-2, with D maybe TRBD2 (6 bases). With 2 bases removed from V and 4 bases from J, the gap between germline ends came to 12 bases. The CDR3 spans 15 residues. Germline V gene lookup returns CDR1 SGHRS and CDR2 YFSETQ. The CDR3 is CASSLDPGGTGELFF. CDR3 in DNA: TGCGCCAGCAGCTTAGACCCCGGGGGCACCGGGGAGCTGTTTTTT.

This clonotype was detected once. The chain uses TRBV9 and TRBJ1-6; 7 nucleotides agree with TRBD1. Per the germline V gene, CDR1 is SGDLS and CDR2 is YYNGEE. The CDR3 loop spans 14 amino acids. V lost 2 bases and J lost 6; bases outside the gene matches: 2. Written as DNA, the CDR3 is TGTGCCAGCAGCGTGGACAGGTTTAATTCACCCCTCCACTTT. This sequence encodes CASSVDRFNSPLHF. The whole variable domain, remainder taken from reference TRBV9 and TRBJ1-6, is DSGVTQTPKHLITATGQRVTLRCSPRSGDLSVYWYQQSLDQGLQFLIQYYNGEERAKGNILERFSAQQFPDLHSELNLSSLELGDSALYFCASSVDRFNSPLHFGNGTRLTVT.

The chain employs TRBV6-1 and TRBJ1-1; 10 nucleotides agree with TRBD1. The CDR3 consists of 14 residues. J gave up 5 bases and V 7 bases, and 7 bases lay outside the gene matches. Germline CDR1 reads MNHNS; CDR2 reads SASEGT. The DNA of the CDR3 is TGTGCCAGCACCGAACCGGGACAGGGGACTGAAGCTTTCTTT. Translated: CASTEPGQGTEAFF.

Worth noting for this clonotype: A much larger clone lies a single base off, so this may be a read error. CDR3 amino acids: CATVPSIGAESYERYF. CDR3 sequence (DNA): TGTGCCACAGTCCCTAGTATTGGGGCGGAATCCTACGAGCGGTACTTC. The chain links TRBV2 to TRBJ2-7; D might be TRBD1 (5 bases). CDR3 length equals 16 residues. The germline gives CDR1 SNHLY, CDR2 FYNNEI.

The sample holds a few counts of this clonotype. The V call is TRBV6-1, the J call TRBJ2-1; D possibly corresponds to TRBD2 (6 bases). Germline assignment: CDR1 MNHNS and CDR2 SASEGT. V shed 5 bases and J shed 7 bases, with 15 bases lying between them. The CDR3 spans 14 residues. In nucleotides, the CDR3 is TGTGCCAGCAGTCCTTTGGGGACTTGGAATGAGCAGTTCTTC. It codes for CASSPLGTWNEQFF.

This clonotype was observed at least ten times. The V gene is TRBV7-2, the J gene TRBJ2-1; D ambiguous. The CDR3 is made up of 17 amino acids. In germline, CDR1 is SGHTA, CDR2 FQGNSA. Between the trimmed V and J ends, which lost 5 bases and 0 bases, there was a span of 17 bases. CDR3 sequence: CASSPRPKSLSYNEQFF. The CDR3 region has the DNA TGTGCCAGCAGCCCCAGACCAAAAAGTCTCTCCTACAATGAGCAGTTCTTC. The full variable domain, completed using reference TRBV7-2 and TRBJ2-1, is GAGVSQSPSNKVTEKGKDVELRCDPISGHTALYWYRQSLGQGLEFLIYFQGNSAPDKSGLPSDRFSAERTGGSVSTLTIQRTQQEDSAVYLCASSPRPKSLSYNEQFFGPGTRLTVL.

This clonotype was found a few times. The CDR3 loop reads CASSLGLISPGELFF. The CDR3 bases are TGTGCCAGCAGTCTAGGACTCATTTCCCCCGGGGAGCTGTTTTTT. The rearrangement links TRBV28 to TRBJ2-2; possible D gene TRBD2, 5 bases. Deletions cut 5 bases from V and 6 bases from J, with 16 bases between. The germline V gene encodes CDR1 MDHEN and CDR2 SYDVKM. The CDR3 is 15 residues long.

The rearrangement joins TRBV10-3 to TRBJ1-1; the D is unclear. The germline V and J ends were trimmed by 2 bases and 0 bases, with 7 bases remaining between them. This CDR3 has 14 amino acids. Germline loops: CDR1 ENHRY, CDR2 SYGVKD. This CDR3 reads CAISEGLLNTEAFF. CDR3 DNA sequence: TGTGCCATCAGTGAGGGATTACTGAACACTGAAGCTTTCTTT.

The CDR3 sequence: CASSPGTGWYGYTF. DNA of the CDR3: TGTGCCAGTAGCCCTGGGACAGGGTGGTATGGCTACACCTTC. The chain couples TRBV19 to TRBJ1-2; 9 bases are a match to TRBD1. This CDR3 has 14 residues. Germline V lookup: CDR1 LNHDA, CDR2 SQIVND (reference sequence). The V gene end was trimmed by 6 bases and the J gene end by 5 bases; junction bases not matched to a gene: 7.

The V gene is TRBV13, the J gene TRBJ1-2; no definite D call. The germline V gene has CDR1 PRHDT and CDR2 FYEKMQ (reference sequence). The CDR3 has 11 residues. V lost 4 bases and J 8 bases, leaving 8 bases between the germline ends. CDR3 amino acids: CASSSYIGYTF. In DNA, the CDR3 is TGTGCCAGCAGCTCGTACATCGGCTACACCTTC.

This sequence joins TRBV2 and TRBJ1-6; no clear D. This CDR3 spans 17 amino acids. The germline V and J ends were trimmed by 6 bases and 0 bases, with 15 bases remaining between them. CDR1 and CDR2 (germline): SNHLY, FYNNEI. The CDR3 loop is CASSNRLTSSYNSPLHF. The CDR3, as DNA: TGTGCCAGCAGCAACCGACTGACCAGCTCCTATAATTCACCCCTCCACTTT.

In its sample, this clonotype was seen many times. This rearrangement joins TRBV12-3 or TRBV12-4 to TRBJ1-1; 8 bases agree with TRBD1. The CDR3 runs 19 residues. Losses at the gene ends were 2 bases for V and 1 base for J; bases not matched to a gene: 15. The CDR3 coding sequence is TGTGCCAGCAGTTTATTTTACAGGGGGATCGGGTCGGGGAACACTGAAGCTTTCTTT. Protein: CASSLFYRGIGSGNTEAFF.

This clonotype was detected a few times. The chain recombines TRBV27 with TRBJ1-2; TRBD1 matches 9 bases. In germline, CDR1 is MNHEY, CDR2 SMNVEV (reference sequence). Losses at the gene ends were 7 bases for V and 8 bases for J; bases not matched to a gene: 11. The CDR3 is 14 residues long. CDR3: CASILGQGQRGYTF. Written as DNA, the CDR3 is TGTGCCAGCATCCTGGGACAGGGACAGAGGGGCTACACCTTC.